One and the same sample provided the 18 T cell receptor beta chains below, sequenced in a study of blood T cell repertoires in COVID-19. Assay used: immunoSEQ multiplex PCR; TCRdb lists only in-frame clones, some missing. The repertoire holds about 160,000 clones, around four fifths seen once, with about 24% in the top ten. Sequences were obtained from peripheral blood. The receptors come from an elderly woman with acute or convalescent COVID-19.

The chain links TRBV3-1 (or the pseudogene TRBV3-2) to TRBJ2-2, with 12 bases matching TRBD2. Germline V gene lookup returns CDR1 LGHDT and CDR2 YNNKEL (reference sequence). Losses at the gene ends were 4 bases for V and 5 bases for J; bases not matched to a gene: 5. This CDR3 is 16 amino acids long. The CDR3 spells CASSPGLAGKTGELFF. CDR3 coding DNA: TGTGCCAGCAGCCCCGGACTAGCGGGGAAAACCGGGGAGCTGTTTTTT.

This chain links TRBV27 with TRBJ1-1, with 11 bases identical to TRBD1. Germline CDR1 is MNHEY and CDR2 is SMNVEV (reference sequence). The length of the CDR3 is 17 residues. The ends lost 4 bases at V and 10 bases at J; junction bases unmatched: 17. The CDR3, as DNA: TGTGCCAGCAGTTCTCGGACAGGGGGCTGGCGTGATTCGGGAGCTTTCTTT. Translating it yields CASSSRTGGWRDSGAFF.

The chain combines TRBV7-9 with TRBJ1-6; 9 bases fit TRBD1. From germline, CDR1 is SEHNR and CDR2 FQNEAQ (reference sequence). V was pared by 4 bases and J by 8 bases, with 3 bases of the junction left unmatched. The CDR3 sequence is 14 residues long. DNA for the CDR3: TGTGCCAGCAGCTCGGGACAGGGTTATTCACCCCTCCACTTT. Protein: CASSSGQGYSPLHF.

This chain uses TRBV27 with TRBJ2-5, with 8 bases aligning to TRBD2. V lost 5 bases, J lost 4 bases, and 9 bases stayed unmatched. CDR1 and CDR2 from the germline V gene are MNHEY and SMNVEV (reference sequence). This CDR3 has 15 amino acids. As DNA, the CDR3 is TGTGCCAGCAGTAAACCGGGACTAGAGAGAGAGACCCAGTACTTC. This gives the protein CASSKPGLERETQYF.

The rearrangement uses TRBV2 and TRBJ2-7; 7 bases line up with TRBD2. With V trimmed by 6 bases and J by 2 bases, 7 bases remained unmatched. The CDR3 loop spans 14 amino acids. Germline values: CDR1 SNHLY, CDR2 FYNNEI. In DNA form, the CDR3 reads TGTGCCAGCAGCGACGGACTAGGGGCCTACGAGCAGTACTTC. Amino acid sequence: CASSDGLGAYEQYF.

The rearrangement links TRBV27 to TRBJ1-1; D is perhaps TRBD1 (6 bases). The CDR3 is made up of 13 amino acids. Germline loops: CDR1 MNHEY, CDR2 SMNVEV (reference sequence). V was shortened by 5 bases and J by 5 bases, with 12 bases between the two germline ends. CDR3 nucleotide sequence: TGTGCCAGCAGTATGGGACAAGGGACTGAAGCTTTCTTT. Encoded protein: CASSMGQGTEAFF.

This clone has only a few counts. V gene TRBV7-6 combines with J gene TRBJ1-2; D possibly corresponds to TRBD1 (6 bases). Trimming pared 5 bases from V and 0 bases from J, leaving 28 bases between. Germline V CDR1 and CDR2: SGHVS, FNYEAQ. The CDR3 is 20 amino acids. The CDR3 sequence: CASSNSRVGQTNPTNYGYTF. CDR3 in DNA: TGTGCCAGCAGCAATTCTAGGGTCGGACAGACAAATCCCACTAACTATGGCTACACCTTC.

V is TRBV18 and J is TRBJ2-7, with 12 bases that match TRBD2. J lost 2 bases, V lost 6 bases, and 5 bases had no gene match. Germline assignment: CDR1 KGHSH and CDR2 LQKENI. CDR3 length equals 15 residues. Here the CDR3 reads CASSLLAGGTYEQYF. CDR3 sequence (DNA): TGTGCCAGCTCTCTCCTAGCGGGAGGGACCTACGAGCAGTACTTC.

CDR3 DNA: TGTGCCAGCACCCGAAAGGCAGGGGGCGGTGAAAAACTGTTTTTT. This translates into CASTRKAGGGEKLFF. The V gene is TRBV4-2, the J gene TRBJ1-4; 8 bases are shared with TRBD1. With 7 bases clipped from V and 7 bases from J, the junction kept 11 bases outside the gene matches. The germline gives CDR1 LGHNA, CDR2 YNFKEQ. The length of the CDR3 is 15 residues.

This sequence joins TRBV24-1 and TRBJ2-1; 7 bases are shared with TRBD2. V lost 4 bases to trimming and J lost 6 bases; unmatched junction nucleotides: 5. The length of the CDR3 is 14 residues. Germline CDR1 KGHDR, CDR2 SFDVKD. The CDR3, as DNA: TGTGCCACCAGTGACCGGACTAGGTCCAATGAGCAGTTCTTC. Translating it yields CATSDRTRSNEQFF.

V is TRBV7-9 and J is TRBJ2-1; the match to TRBD2 covers 9 bases. CDR3 size: 17 residues. CDR1 is SEHNR and CDR2 is FQNEAQ in the germline V gene (reference sequence). Trimming removed 1 base from V and 9 bases from J; junction bases left unmatched: 13. CDR3 bases: TGTGCCAGCAGCTTAGGAGCTATAGCGGGAGAGGACAGTGAGCAGTTCTTC. This translates into CASSLGAIAGEDSEQFF.

This clone appeared once. V and J are TRBV2 and TRBJ1-5; no clear D gene. Germline loops: CDR1 SNHLY, CDR2 FYNNEI. The CDR3 covers 15 residues. V lost 0 bases and J lost 4, with 10 bases in between. The CDR3 loop reads CASSEARAVNQPQHF. The CDR3 DNA reads as TGTGCCAGCAGTGAAGCGCGGGCGGTTAATCAGCCCCAGCATTTT.

V is TRBV9 and J is TRBJ2-2; D is possibly TRBD1 (5 bases). V was cut by 0 bases and J by 0 bases, with 6 bases left in between. This CDR3 is built from 15 residues. Looked up from germline, CDR1 is SGDLS and CDR2 is YYNGEE. CDR3 DNA sequence: TGTGCCAGCAGCGTAGGGGGCGCGAACACCGGGGAGCTGTTTTTT. Its translation is CASSVGGANTGELFF.

This chain uses TRBV29-1 with TRBJ1-6, with 8 nucleotides matching TRBD1. The germline CDR1 and CDR2 sequences are SQVTM and ANQGSEA. The V and J ends lost 7 bases and 10 bases, in that order; junction bases with no gene match: 9. The length of the CDR3 is 13 residues. The CDR3 reads CSASSGTGSPLHF. CDR3 nucleotides: TGCAGCGCTTCCTCCGGGACAGGATCACCCCTCCACTTT. The variable domain in full, completed from reference TRBV29-1 and TRBJ1-6, reads SAVISQKPSRDICQRGTSLTIQCQVDSQVTMMFWYRQQPGQSLTLIATANQGSEATYESGFVIDKFPISRPNLTFSTLTVSNMSPEDSSIYLCSASSGTGSPLHFGNGTRLTVT.

The V and J genes are TRBV6-4 and TRBJ1-2; 8 bases match TRBD1. Unmatched junction bases numbered 2, after V lost 4 bases and J lost 7 bases. Germline V gene lookup returns CDR1 MRHNA and CDR2 SNTAGT. The CDR3 totals 12 residues. The CDR3 sequence is CASSATGAGYTF. DNA for the CDR3: TGTGCCAGCAGTGCGACAGGGGCTGGCTACACCTTC.

The chain combines TRBV4-1 with TRBJ2-2; 10 bases are shared with TRBD2. With V trimmed by 0 bases and J by 7 bases, 11 bases remained unmatched. This CDR3 has 18 amino acids. The germline V gene has CDR1 MGHRA and CDR2 YSYEKL. CDR3 residues: CASSQDQRAGGPDGELFF. CDR3 bases: TGCGCCAGCAGCCAAGATCAACGAGCGGGAGGGCCTGACGGGGAGCTGTTTTTT.

This clone was detected once. This rearrangement joins TRBV27 to TRBJ1-1; 9 nucleotides agree with TRBD1. The CDR3 length is 16 residues. V dropped 3 bases and J dropped 3; count of bases not matched to a gene: 8. CDR1 MNHEY and CDR2 SMNVEV come from the germline V gene (reference sequence). The CDR3 loop is CASSFRQGVGDTEAFF. The CDR3 region has the DNA TGTGCCAGCAGTTTTCGACAGGGGGTAGGGGACACTGAAGCTTTCTTT.

This clone occurred once. The V gene is TRBV6-5, the J gene TRBJ2-5; 11 bases are shared with TRBD2. Looked up from germline, CDR1 is MNHEY and CDR2 is SVGAGI. This CDR3 contains 14 residues. J gave up 3 bases and V 6 bases, and 3 bases lay outside the gene matches. CDR3 protein: CASSPLAGEETQYF. CDR3 DNA: TGTGCCAGCAGCCCACTAGCGGGAGAAGAGACCCAGTACTTC.